The subject of this entry is one T cell receptor (beta chain). The same CDR3 arises from other DNA sequences in this sample as well. Only Caucasian adults living in Nashville, Tennessee served as donors. The source of the sample is a study of shared clonotypes between healthy human individuals. The CDR3 totals 12 residues. Germline V CDR1 and CDR2: SGHDT, YYEEEE. Between the trimmed V and J ends, which lost 1 base and 2 bases, there was a span of 3 bases. The assay ran at deep level. Here immunoSEQ multiplex PCR was the method, and the copy in TCRdb shows in-frame clones only, minus some. The repertoire holds millions of clones, with 85% to 95% as singletons.

V is TRBV5-6 and J is TRBJ1-1; D is uncertain. Specimen: naive CD4+ T cells from PBMCs. Subset reported: CD45RA+ positively selected. This TCR was sampled from a man aged 18 to 29 in good health. Some clones in this sample may be carry-over from other donors' samples. The CDR3 spells CASSLRNTEAFF. CDR3 in DNA: TGTGCCAGCAGCTTGAGAAACACTGAAGCTTTCTTT.